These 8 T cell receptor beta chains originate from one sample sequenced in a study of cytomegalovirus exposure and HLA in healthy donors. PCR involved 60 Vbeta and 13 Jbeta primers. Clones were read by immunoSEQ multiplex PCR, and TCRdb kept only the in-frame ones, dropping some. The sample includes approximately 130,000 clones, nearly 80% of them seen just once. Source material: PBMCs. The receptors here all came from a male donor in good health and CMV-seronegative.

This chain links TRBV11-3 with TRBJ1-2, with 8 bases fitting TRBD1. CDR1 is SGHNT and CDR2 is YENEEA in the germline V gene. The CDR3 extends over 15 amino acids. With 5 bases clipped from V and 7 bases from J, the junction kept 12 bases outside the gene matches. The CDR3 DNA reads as TGTGCCAGCAGCCCCCATCCCGGGCAGGGGGCTGGCTACACCTTC. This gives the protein CASSPHPGQGAGYTF.

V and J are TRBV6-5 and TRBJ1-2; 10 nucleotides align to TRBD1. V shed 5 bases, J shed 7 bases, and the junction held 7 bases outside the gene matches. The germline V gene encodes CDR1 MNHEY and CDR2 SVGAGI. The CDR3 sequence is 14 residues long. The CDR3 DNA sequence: TGTGCCAGCAGTCGGGGACAGGGGTCGGCTGGCTACACCTTC. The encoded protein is CASSRGQGSAGYTF.

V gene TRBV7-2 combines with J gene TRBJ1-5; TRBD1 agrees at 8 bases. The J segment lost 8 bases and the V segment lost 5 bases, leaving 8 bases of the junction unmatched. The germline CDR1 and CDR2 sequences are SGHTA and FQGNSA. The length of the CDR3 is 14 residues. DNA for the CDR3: TGTGCCAGCAGCATGACAGGGGCGGGTGAGCCCCAGCATTTT. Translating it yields CASSMTGAGEPQHF.

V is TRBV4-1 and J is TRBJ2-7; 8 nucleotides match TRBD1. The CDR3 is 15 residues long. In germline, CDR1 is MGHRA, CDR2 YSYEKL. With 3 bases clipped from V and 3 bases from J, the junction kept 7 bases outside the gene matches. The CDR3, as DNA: TGCGCCAGCAGCCACGGTCTGGACAGGGACTACGAGCAGTACTTC. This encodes CASSHGLDRDYEQYF.

The CDR3 DNA follows: TGTGCCAGCAGCGCCCACGTGGGAGTCGGCACAGATACGCAGTATTTT. Protein: CASSAHVGVGTDTQYF. V usage is TRBV9 and J usage is TRBJ2-3; TRBD2 might be the D (5 bases). The germline V gene encodes CDR1 SGDLS and CDR2 YYNGEE. The CDR3 extends over 16 amino acids. V lost 3 bases, J lost 1 base, and 15 bases lay in between.

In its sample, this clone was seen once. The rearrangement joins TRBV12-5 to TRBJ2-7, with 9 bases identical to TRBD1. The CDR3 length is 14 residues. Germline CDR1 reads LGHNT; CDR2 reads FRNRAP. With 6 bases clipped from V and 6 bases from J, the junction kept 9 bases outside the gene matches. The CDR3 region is CASGRGQGSSEQYF. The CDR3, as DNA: TGTGCTAGTGGCCGCGGACAGGGGTCAAGCGAGCAGTACTTC.

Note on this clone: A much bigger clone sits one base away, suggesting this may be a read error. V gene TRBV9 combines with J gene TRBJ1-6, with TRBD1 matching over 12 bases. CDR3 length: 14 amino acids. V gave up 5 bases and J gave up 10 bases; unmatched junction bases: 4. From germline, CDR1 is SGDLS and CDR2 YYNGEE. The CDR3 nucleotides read TGTGCCAGCAGTCCCGGGACAGGGGGCTCACCCCTCCACTTT. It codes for CASSPGTGGSPLHF. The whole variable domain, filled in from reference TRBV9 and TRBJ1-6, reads DSGVTQTPKHLITATGQRVTLRCSPRSGDLSVYWYQQSLDQGLQFLIQYYNGEERAKGNILERFSAQQFPDLHSELNLSSLELGDSALYFCASSPGTGGSPLHFGNGTRLTVT.

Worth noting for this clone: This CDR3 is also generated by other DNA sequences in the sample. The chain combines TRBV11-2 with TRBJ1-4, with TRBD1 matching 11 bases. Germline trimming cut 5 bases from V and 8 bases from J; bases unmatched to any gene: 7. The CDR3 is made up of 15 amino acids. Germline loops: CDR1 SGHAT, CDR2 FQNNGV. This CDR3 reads CASSQDRGRGEKLFF. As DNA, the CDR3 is TGTGCCAGCAGCCAGGACAGGGGGCGAGGGGAAAAACTGTTTTTT.